What follows is one T cell receptor beta chain and its context. No cognate antigen has been identified for it. No base quality information exists; no much larger clone differs at one position. Looking up the germline V gene yields CDR1 MDHEN and CDR2 SYDVKM. V is pared back by 5 bases and J by 6 bases, with 15 bases lying between the germline termini. The CDR3 sequence holds 14 residues, the cysteine and phenylalanine included. The read is trimmed to its CDR3 DNA, 42 bases read in frame from base 1. Tumor samples were obtained before definitive surgery or chemotherapy. Genomic DNA was extracted by the MD Anderson Biospecimen Extraction Resource, and TCR sequencing was done by the MD Anderson Cancer Genomics Laboratory. This sample is part of a study of high-grade serous ovarian cancer treatment subgroups (dated by TCRdb to the early 2020s). Broadly, across the study: On average, each sample produced around 15,000 sequencing reads and thousands of unique TCR beta rearrangements. The study examined TCR beta repertoires in high-grade serous ovarian cancer patients who were grouped under a laparoscopic triage algorithm by complete gross resection or by neoadjuvant chemotherapy response. Of the approximately 30 patients in the cohort, about 10 had no residual disease after primary surgery (R0), about 10 were excellent NACT responders, and about 10 were poor NACT responders. One primary tumor sample and two metastatic tumor samples were contributed by each patient, so that 90 to 100 samples were obtained in total.

High-throughput TCR profiling via ImmunoSEQ was performed on the 70 to 95 tumor samples. The paper's data handling went like this. The repertoire diversity metrics included richness (unique productive sequences), clonality, evenness and relatedness, and the Bhattacharyya coefficient was used to measure similarity between samples. A sensitivity analysis excluded TCRs with fewer than two reads and gave consistent conclusions. Here the immuneACCESS table is served through TCRdb, limited to in-frame sequences with V and J called. Missing clones are a known gap in these copies; in checked studies unresolved V genes cover under half, and the rest lacks a known reason. V, J and clone size reflect that table, while D and trimming were determined from the DNA. Recorded for this sample are 8,500 to 9,500 clones; about nine tenths of them occurred a single time. Clones ranked in the top ten supply over 1.5% of the sample.

The paper's findings and limits, for the study overall: Tumors from the same patient had repertoire similarity ranging from about 0.095 to 0.8, while tumors from different patients showed almost no similarity. Bulk tumor TCR sequencing lacked spatial information, limiting insight into HGSC tumor complexity and diversity. The TCR repertoire analyses centered on CDR3, leaving CDR1 and CDR2 unanalyzed. Neoantigen level correlated positively with TCR clonal relatedness, and copy number variation and mutation load from whole-genome sequencing showed a positive trend with TCR clonal relatedness.

This TCR was recovered from a human donor with high-grade serous ovarian cancer. In this chain, TRBV28 is recombined with TRBJ2-3, with a weak D call of TRBD1 (7 bases match). Sequencing input: tumor tissue. This receptor has the CDR3 CASSIPGGWDTQYF. The sequenced DNA is TGTGCCAGCAGTATTCCAGGGGGGTGGGATACGCAGTATTTT.